Each of the 6 T cell receptor beta chains below was sequenced from the same sample in a study of graft-versus-host responses after intestinal transplantation. Assay used: immunoSEQ multiplex PCR; TCRdb lists only in-frame clones, some missing. Of about 110,000 clones in the sample, 85% to 95% are singletons; the top ten hold more than 0.95%. No antigen is known for these receptors. The specimen was unstimulated CD8+ T cells sorted from spleen or lymph node cells, collected before transplant. The receptor set was obtained from a human donor who was the organ donor for an intestinal transplant.

V and J are TRBV9 and TRBJ2-2; 9 bases are shared with TRBD2. CDR1 and CDR2 (germline): SGDLS, YYNGEE. Trimming cost V 4 bases and J 4 bases; bases outside gene matches: 5. The CDR3 is 15 residues long. Here the CDR3 DNA reads TGTGCCAGCAGCCCTAGCGGGATCCCCACCGGGGAGCTGTTTTTT. This encodes CASSPSGIPTGELFF.

The rearrangement links TRBV7-8 to TRBJ2-5, with D unclear. V was clipped by 5 bases and J by 2 bases, with 12 bases between them. This CDR3 comprises 14 residues. The germline gives CDR1 SGHVS, CDR2 FQNEAQ. Here the CDR3 reads CASSPPGLQETQYF. In DNA, the CDR3 is TGTGCCAGCAGCCCCCCAGGTCTGCAAGAGACCCAGTACTTC.

Comments on this clone: Other DNA variants within this sample encode the same CDR3. V usage is TRBV9 and J usage is TRBJ1-2; D remains unclear. V lost 0 bases to trimming and J lost 2 bases, with 5 bases between them. The CDR3 contains 13 residues. The germline V gene has CDR1 SGDLS and CDR2 YYNGEE. The CDR3 DNA sequence: TGTGCCAGCAGCGTAGCGGGGAACTATGGCTACACCTTC. It codes for CASSVAGNYGYTF.

The V and J genes are TRBV19 and TRBJ2-1; 11 positions match TRBD2. The CDR3 spans 14 residues. Germline V gene lookup returns CDR1 LNHDA and CDR2 SQIVND (reference sequence). The ends lost 2 bases at V and 9 bases at J; junction bases unmatched: 3. In nucleotides, the CDR3 is TGTGCCAGTAGTATAACTAGCGGGAGCCCTGAGCAGTTCTTC. Amino acid sequence: CASSITSGSPEQFF.

The chain links TRBV6-1 to TRBJ2-7, with TRBD2 matching over 10 bases. Trimming at V came to 5 bases and at J to 4 bases, leaving 8 bases not matched to a gene. Germline V gives CDR1 MNHNS, CDR2 SASEGT. The CDR3 consists of 15 residues. CDR3 nucleotides: TGTGCCAGCAGTCCAATAGCGGGGGGACCGTACGAGCAGTACTTC. It codes for CASSPIAGGPYEQYF.

The V gene is TRBV9, the J gene TRBJ1-2; D ambiguous. V lost 0 bases and J lost 5, with 2 bases in between. CDR1 and CDR2 (germline): SGDLS, YYNGEE. This CDR3 region has 11 residues. The CDR3: CASSVGYGYTF. CDR3 in DNA: TGTGCCAGCAGCGTAGGGTATGGCTACACCTTC.